Listed below are T cell receptor beta chains from one sample, sequenced in a study of CD8+ T cells in alopecia areata. Sequencing was performed with immunoSEQ multiplex PCR; in TCRdb, only in-frame clones are kept and a portion is missing. The table has some 220,000 clones, about 57% seen once. The source was CD4+ T cells sorted from blood, collected at week 4, from a patient treated with tofacitinib. Every receptor here comes from a human donor with alopecia areata. Each CDR3 is given with its conserved first and last residue. Fields, in order: D gene, V gene, J gene, clone size, CDR3 protein, CDR3 DNA. A D gene is named only where the DNA matches it firmly. Clone size is stated in some rows and not others, as once, few, many or a class when expanded.

>.|TRBV15|TRBJ1-3|.
CATSREVSIGNTIYF
TGTGCCACCAGCAGAGAAGTCTCCATCGGAAACACCATATATTTT
>.|TRBV29-1|TRBJ2-5|few
CSVGLDFKETQYF
TGCAGCGTTGGCTTGGATTTTAAAGAGACCCAGTACTTC
>.|TRBV21-1|TRBJ2-3|.
CASSNFRGEDTQYF
TGTGCCAGCAGCAATTTCAGGGGAGAGGATACGCAGTATTTT
>TRBD2|TRBV30|TRBJ2-1|.
CAWSPKRGTLNEQFF
TGTGCCTGGAGTCCGAAGCGGGGGACACTCAATGAGCAGTTCTTC
>.|TRBV27|TRBJ2-7|.
CASSLLFRAGSVEQYF
TGTGCCAGCAGTTTATTATTTAGGGCAGGGTCGGTCGAGCAGTACTTC
>.|TRBV9|TRBJ1-3|many
CASSVAGSTATGNTIYF
TGTGCCAGCAGCGTAGCAGGATCCACCGCGACGGGAAACACCATATATTTT
>.|TRBV15|TRBJ2-3|.
CATSSTTDTQYF
TGTGCCACCAGCAGTACCACAGATACGCAGTATTTT
>.|TRBV13|TRBJ1-2|.
CASSPDGANYGYTF
TGTGCCAGCAGTCCCGACGGAGCTAACTATGGCTACACCTTC
>TRBD1|TRBV15|TRBJ1-4|few
CATSRGQGGNEKLFF
TGTGCCACCAGCAGAGGCCAGGGGGGCAATGAAAAACTGTTTTTT
>.|TRBV4-3|TRBJ1-5|.
CASSPGFSNQPQHF
TGCGCCAGCAGCCCAGGATTTAGCAATCAGCCCCAGCATTTT
>.|TRBV5-1|TRBJ2-5|.
CASSLEIGGFQTQYF
TGCGCCAGCAGCTTGGAGATTGGAGGGTTTCAGACCCAGTACTTC
>TRBD1|TRBV6-6|TRBJ1-2|few
CASSAGQDYGYTF
TGTGCCAGCAGTGCTGGACAGGACTATGGCTACACCTTC
>.|TRBV9|TRBJ2-2|.
CASSGTELGTGELFF
TGTGCCAGCAGCGGAACCGAACTTGGCACCGGGGAGCTGTTTTTT
>.|TRBV5-6|TRBJ2-1|.
CASADSLWRYNEQFF
TGTGCCAGCGCGGACTCCCTCTGGAGATACAATGAGCAGTTCTTC
>.|TRBV7-6|TRBJ1-1|.
CASSPRWGTEAFF
TGTGCCAGCAGCCCCAGATGGGGAACTGAAGCTTTCTTT